A single TCR beta chain is shown here with its context. The antigen is undetermined. Other DNA sequences within the sample encode an identical CDR3. The data are from a study of shared clonotypes between healthy human individuals. CDR1 SGHAT and CDR2 FQNNGV come from the germline V gene. The CDR3 length is 12 residues. Trimming removed 5 bases at V and 4 bases at J, with 8 bases between. The study, taken as a whole, reports: Larger richness was generally estimated for naive than memory subsets. Of the naive CD4 clonotypes, roughly 5.5% were shared across a handful of donors.

Roughly 27,000 T cell genomes, or around 200 ng DNA, went into the sorted-subset replicate PCRs. Method: immunoSEQ multiplex PCR; TCRdb's copy keeps in-frame clones and lacks some. The table has about a million clones, about 75% seen once. This chain connects TRBV11-2 to TRBJ1-2, with D perhaps TRBD1 (5 bases). The material sequenced was memory CD4+ T cells sorted from blood. Sample subset: CD45RA-negative fraction. This receptor was identified in a man younger than 35 in good health. In nucleotides, the CDR3 is TGTGCCAGCAGCGCTCAGGGCTATGGCTACACCTTC. This sequence encodes CASSAQGYGYTF.